The sequence of this TCR beta chain was determined in a study of blood T cells in healthy people across ages. The study, taken as a whole, reports: Researchers deemed the diversity estimates from one million T cells underestimates.

Notes on this clonotype: What it binds is unknown.

Primers used in a second PCR of roughly 6 to 12 cycles were a sample-barcoded 5' primer and a J-beta primer mix. The template-switch adaptor, which had 12 random nucleotides, put a tag on each cDNA molecule. In TCRdb, the 5' RACE reads were re-called with MiXCR into one record per CDR3 protein. The data contain fewer than 2 million distinct CDR3 sequences, 35% to 50% of them singletons. This TCR was recovered from a human donor in good health. The sample taken for sequencing was blood.

The CDR3 is CAASTMLLDRYTDTQYF. CDR3 DNA sequence: TGTGCCGCATCTACTATGTTGTTGGACAGGTACACAGATACGCAGTATTTT. The chain uses TRBV7-9 and TRBJ2-3; 7 bases map to TRBD1. Unmatched junction bases numbered 19, after V lost 11 bases and J lost 2 bases. The CDR3 loop spans 17 amino acids. Germline V CDR1 and CDR2: SEHNR, FQNEAQ (reference sequence).